A selection of T cell receptor beta chains follows, all from one sample in a study of blood T cell repertoires in COVID-19. Method: immunoSEQ multiplex PCR; TCRdb's copy keeps in-frame clones and lacks some. The top ten clones hold roughly 2.9% of a sample with 300,000 to 400,000 clones, roughly 90% of them seen once. Sequenced: peripheral blood. These receptors were collected from a woman aged 30 to 39 with COVID-19, enrolled during active disease. Both conserved end residues are part of each CDR3. The D gene is left open where the match is weak. Size values are once, few and many counts, or a class for expanded clones, and some rows have none.

V	J	length	D	size	DNA	CDR3
TRBV5-1	TRBJ2-7	15	NA	NA	TGCGCCAGCAGCCGCCTAACGGGATCTGCCTACGAGCAGTACTTC	CASSRLTGSAYEQYF
TRBV7-3	TRBJ1-2	13	NA	NA	TGTGCCAGCAGCTCCACAGGGAACTATGGCTACACCTTC	CASSSTGNYGYTF
TRBV7-9	TRBJ2-7	13	NA	NA	TGTGCCAGCAGCTTTCCGAGTTCCTACGAGCAGTACTTC	CASSFPSSYEQYF
TRBV7-2	TRBJ2-7	15	NA	NA	TGTGCCAGCAGCTTAGGGACGGGACAAACTTACGAGCAGTACTTC	CASSLGTGQTYEQYF
TRBV6-1	TRBJ2-7	15	NA	NA	TGTGCCAGCAGTGAAGACAGGCCCCACACCTACGAGCAGTACTTC	CASSEDRPHTYEQYF
TRBV19	TRBJ1-2	16	TRBD1	once	TGTGCCAGTAGTATAGACTTCCGGGACAGGGATATAGCCTACACCTTC	CASSIDFRDRDIAYTF
TRBV29-1	TRBJ2-7	13	TRBD1	NA	TGCAGCGTCCCCGGGACAGGGGTTAGCGAGCAGTACTTC	CSVPGTGVSEQYF
TRBV30	TRBJ1-3	14	TRBD1	NA	TGTGCCTGGAGAAATGACAGGGGAGGAAACACCATATATTTT	CAWRNDRGGNTIYF
TRBV5-1	TRBJ1-1	17	NA	NA	TGCGCCAGCAGCTTGGTTGGCAGGGATGTCGCGGACACTGAAGCTTTCTTT	CASSLVGRDVADTEAFF
TRBV7-8	TRBJ2-3	17	TRBD2	once	TGTGCCAGCAGCTCGCCGGGACTAGCTGCTAGCACAGATACGCAGTATTTT	CASSSPGLAASTDTQYF
TRBV11-2	TRBJ2-3	12	NA	NA	TGTGCCACACAGGGAAGCACAGATACGCAGTATTTT	CATQGSTDTQYF
TRBV10-3	TRBJ2-7	13	NA	NA	TGTGCCATCAGTGAGTCACAGGTCCTAGAGCAGTACTTC	CAISESQVLEQYF
TRBV29-1	TRBJ1-1	12	TRBD1	once	TGCAGCGTCACAGGGGGAACCTTGGAAGCTTTCTTT	CSVTGGTLEAFF
TRBV28	TRBJ2-1	13	NA	NA	TGTGCCAGCAGTTTATCCAAGAGGAACGTGCAGTTCTTC	CASSLSKRNVQFF
TRBV27	TRBJ2-7	13	NA	NA	TGTGCCAGCAGTTTAGAGGGATCCGGCGTGCAGTACTTC	CASSLEGSGVQYF
TRBV3-1/TRBV3-2	TRBJ1-2	15	TRBD1	NA	TGTGCCAGCAGCCCCTTACCCAGGGGGCTCTATGGCTACACCTTC	CASSPLPRGLYGYTF
TRBV6-6	TRBJ2-5	13	TRBD1	NA	TGTGCCAGCAGACCCGGGACAGGAGGGACCCAGTACTTC	CASRPGTGGTQYF
TRBV5-1	TRBJ2-7	13	NA	once	TGCGCCAGTACAGGGTTGCGAGGCTACGAGCAGTACTTC	CASTGLRGYEQYF
TRBV28	TRBJ1-5	15	TRBD1	NA	TGTGCCAGCAGCTCCGGACAGGGCAACAATCAGCCCCAGCATTTT	CASSSGQGNNQPQHF
TRBV6-5	TRBJ1-3	14	TRBD1	NA	TGTGCCAGCGGATACCAGACAGGGGAAGACACCATATATTTT	CASGYQTGEDTIYF
TRBV27	TRBJ2-5	13	TRBD2	NA	TGTGCCAGCGGTTACGGGGGGGAAGAGACCCAGTACTTC	CASGYGGEETQYF
TRBV19	TRBJ2-1	16	TRBD2	once	TGTGCCAGTAGTACAAGGACTAGCGGGCCTTACAATGAGCAGTTCTTC	CASSTRTSGPYNEQFF
TRBV20-1	TRBJ2-1	16	TRBD2	NA	TGCAGTGCTAGTGTACCTCTAGCGGGAGCCTACAATGAGCAGTTCTTC	CSASVPLAGAYNEQFF
TRBV9	TRBJ1-2	13	NA	NA	TGTGCCAGCAGCCCGAGCGATAGCTATGGCTACACCTTC	CASSPSDSYGYTF
TRBV29-1	TRBJ2-7	11	TRBD2	NA	TGCAGCGTTCCCAGCGGGAAAGCGCAGTACTTC	CSVPSGKAQYF
TRBV19	TRBJ1-1	14	TRBD1	NA	TGTGCCAGTAGTATATTTACAGGGGGGGGTGAAGCTTTCTTT	CASSIFTGGGEAFF
TRBV7-9	TRBJ2-3	14	NA	NA	TGTGCCAGCAGCCCCCTATCTAGCACAGATACGCAGTATTTT	CASSPLSSTDTQYF
TRBV6-1	TRBJ2-1	16	TRBD1	NA	TGTGCCAGCAGTGATAGGGGACAGATTTCCTACAATGAGCAGTTCTTC	CASSDRGQISYNEQFF
TRBV29-1	TRBJ2-7	15	TRBD1	NA	TGCAGCGTTTCACCCGACAGGGAAGATGGGGACGAGCAGTACTTC	CSVSPDREDGDEQYF
TRBV12-5	TRBJ1-1	16	TRBD1	NA	TGTGCTAGACAGGTTAAAGACAGGGGCATGAACACTGAAGCTTTCTTT	CARQVKDRGMNTEAFF
TRBV24-1	TRBJ2-3	13	TRBD1	NA	TGTGCCACCAAACAGGGGAACACAGATACGCAGTATTTT	CATKQGNTDTQYF
TRBV12-5	TRBJ2-7	15	TRBD1	NA	TGTGCTAGTGGTTTCACAGGGACAGGGTCATACGAGCAGTACTTC	CASGFTGTGSYEQYF
TRBV9	TRBJ1-1	15	NA	NA	TGTGCCAGCAGGGGGGGACTACAGGAGACGACTGAAGCTTTCTTT	CASRGGLQETTEAFF
TRBV14	TRBJ2-4	15	TRBD2	NA	TGTGCCAGCAGCCACCCGACTAGCGGAAAAAACATTCAGTACTTC	CASSHPTSGKNIQYF